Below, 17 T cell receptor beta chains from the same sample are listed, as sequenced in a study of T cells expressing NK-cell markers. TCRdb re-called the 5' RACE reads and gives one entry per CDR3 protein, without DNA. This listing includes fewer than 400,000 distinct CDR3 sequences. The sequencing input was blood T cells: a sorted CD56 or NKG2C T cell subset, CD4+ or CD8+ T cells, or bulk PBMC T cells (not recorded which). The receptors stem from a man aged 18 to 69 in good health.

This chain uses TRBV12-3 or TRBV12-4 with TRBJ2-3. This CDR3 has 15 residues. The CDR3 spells CASSFFKTVTDTQYF.

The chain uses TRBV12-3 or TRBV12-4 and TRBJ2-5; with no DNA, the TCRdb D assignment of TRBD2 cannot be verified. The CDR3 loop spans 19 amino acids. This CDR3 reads CASSPTGTSGGAGRETQYF.

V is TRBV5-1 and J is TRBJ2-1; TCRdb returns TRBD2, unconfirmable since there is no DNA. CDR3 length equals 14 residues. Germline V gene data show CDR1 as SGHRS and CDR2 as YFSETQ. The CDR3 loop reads CASSPGTATNEQFF. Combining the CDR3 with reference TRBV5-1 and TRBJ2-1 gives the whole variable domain KAGVTQTPRYLIKTRGQQVTLSCSPISGHRSVSWYQQTPGQGLQFLFEYFSETQRNKGNFPGRFSGRQFSNSRSEMNVSTLELGDSALYLCASSPGTATNEQFFGPGTRLTVL.

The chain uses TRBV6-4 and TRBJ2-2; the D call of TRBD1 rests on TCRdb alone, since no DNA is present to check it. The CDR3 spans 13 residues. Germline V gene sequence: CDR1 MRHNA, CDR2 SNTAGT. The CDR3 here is CASSDSIGTELFF.

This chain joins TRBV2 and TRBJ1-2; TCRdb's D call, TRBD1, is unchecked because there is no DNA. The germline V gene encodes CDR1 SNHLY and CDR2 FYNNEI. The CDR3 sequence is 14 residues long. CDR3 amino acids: CASSEQGGNYGYTF.

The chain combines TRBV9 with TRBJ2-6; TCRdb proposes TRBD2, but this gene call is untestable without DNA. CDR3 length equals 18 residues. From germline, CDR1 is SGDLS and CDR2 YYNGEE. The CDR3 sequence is CASSVASGGAAGANVLTF. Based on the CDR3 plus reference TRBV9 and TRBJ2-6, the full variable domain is DSGVTQTPKHLITATGQRVTLRCSPRSGDLSVYWYQQSLDQGLQFLIQYYNGEERAKGNILERFSAQQFPDLHSELNLSSLELGDSALYFCASSVASGGAAGANVLTFGAGSRLTVL.

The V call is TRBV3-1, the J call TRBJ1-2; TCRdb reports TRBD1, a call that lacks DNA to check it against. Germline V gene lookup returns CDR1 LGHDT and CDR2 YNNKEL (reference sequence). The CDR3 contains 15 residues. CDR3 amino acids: CASSRWTGKSYGYTF. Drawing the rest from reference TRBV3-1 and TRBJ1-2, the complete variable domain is DTAVSQTPKYLVTQMGNDKSIKCEQNLGHDTMYWYKQDSKKFLKIMFSYNNKELIINETVPNRFSPKSPDKAHLNLHINSLELGDSAVYFCASSRWTGKSYGYTFGSGTRLTVV.

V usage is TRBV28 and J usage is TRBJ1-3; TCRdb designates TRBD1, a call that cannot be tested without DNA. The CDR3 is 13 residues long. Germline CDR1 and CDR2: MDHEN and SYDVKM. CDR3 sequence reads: CASSLQGRNTIYF. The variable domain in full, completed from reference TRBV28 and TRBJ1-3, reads DVKVTQSSRYLVKRTGEKVFLECVQDMDHENMFWYRQDPGLGLRLIYFSYDVKMKEKGDIPEGYSVSREKKERFSLILESASTNQTSMYLCASSLQGRNTIYFGEGSWLTVV.

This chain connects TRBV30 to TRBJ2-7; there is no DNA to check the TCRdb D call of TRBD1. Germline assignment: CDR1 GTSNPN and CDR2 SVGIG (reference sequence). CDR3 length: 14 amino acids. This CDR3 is CAWRPGVSAYEQYF.

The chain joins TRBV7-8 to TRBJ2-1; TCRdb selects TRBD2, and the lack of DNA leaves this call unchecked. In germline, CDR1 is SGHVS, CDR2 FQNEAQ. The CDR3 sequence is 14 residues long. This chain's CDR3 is CASSTRAGSYEQFF. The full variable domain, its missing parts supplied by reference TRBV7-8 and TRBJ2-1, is GAGVSQSPRYKVAKRGQDVALRCDPISGHVSLFWYQQALGQGPEFLTYFQNEAQLDKSGLPSDRFFAERPEGSVSTLKIQRTQQEDSAVYLCASSTRAGSYEQFFGPGTRLTVL.

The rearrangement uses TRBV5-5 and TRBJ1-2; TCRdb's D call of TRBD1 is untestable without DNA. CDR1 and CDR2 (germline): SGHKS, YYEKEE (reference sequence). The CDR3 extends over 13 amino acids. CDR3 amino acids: CASSADRRNGYTF.

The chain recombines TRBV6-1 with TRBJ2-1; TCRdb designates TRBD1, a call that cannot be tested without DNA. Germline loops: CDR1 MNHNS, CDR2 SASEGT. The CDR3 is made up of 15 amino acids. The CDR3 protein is CASHQQGQGFNEQFF.

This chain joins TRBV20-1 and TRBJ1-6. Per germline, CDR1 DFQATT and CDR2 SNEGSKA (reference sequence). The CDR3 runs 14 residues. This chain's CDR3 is CSQDPPGPNSPLHF.

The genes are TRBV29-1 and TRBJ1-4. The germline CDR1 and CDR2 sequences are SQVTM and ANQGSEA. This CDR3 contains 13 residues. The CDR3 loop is CSVFTEQYEKLFF.

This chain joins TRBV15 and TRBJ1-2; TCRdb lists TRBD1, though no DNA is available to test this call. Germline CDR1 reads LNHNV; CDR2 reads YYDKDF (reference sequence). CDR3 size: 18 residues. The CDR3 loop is CATSRDHGGSFFGSGYTF.

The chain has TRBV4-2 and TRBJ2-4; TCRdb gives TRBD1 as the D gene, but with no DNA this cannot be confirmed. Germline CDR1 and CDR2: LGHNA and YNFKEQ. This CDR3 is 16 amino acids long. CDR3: CASSQDWSPGVNIQYF.

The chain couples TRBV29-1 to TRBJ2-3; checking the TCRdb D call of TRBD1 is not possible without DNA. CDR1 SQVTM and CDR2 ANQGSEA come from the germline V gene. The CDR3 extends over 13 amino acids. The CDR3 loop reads CSAHRGTLDTQYF.